This TCR beta chain appears in the sequencing data of a study of T-cell reconstitution after alpha-beta-depleted transplantation in children. This clonotype was observed at least ten times. No antigen is known for it. Study-wide findings and caveats: Where alpha-beta T cells came from about two months after transplant was reportedly several hundred expanded graft clones. TCRbeta diversity was high at day 60 in some patients (a result of surviving recipient T cells and thymic progenitors).

Molecular barcoding with unique molecular identifiers was used for the TCRbeta library. Using its own MiXCR run on the PCR reads, TCRdb lists one record per CDR3 protein. The table lists roughly 300,000 distinct CDR3 sequences, 9.5% to 13% of them singletons. The clonotype was recovered from a male patient aged 2 to 9 who had a stem cell transplant for chronic granulomatous disease, so the T cells may come from the graft donor. Sequencing was performed on peripheral blood, taken 180 days after TCRalphabeta/CD19-depleted stem cell transplant.

The chain's CDR3 is CASSYSAQGGGTGVLSPLHF. The CDR3, as DNA: TGTGCCAGCAGTTACTCGGCCCAAGGGGGTGGGACAGGCGTACTCTCACCCCTCCACTTT. V is TRBV6-2 or TRBV6-3 and J is TRBJ1-6, with 8 bases that match TRBD1. J lost 10 bases, V lost 0 bases, and 20 bases had no gene match. Germline V gene lookup returns CDR1 MNHEY and CDR2 SVGEGT. This CDR3 region has 20 residues.